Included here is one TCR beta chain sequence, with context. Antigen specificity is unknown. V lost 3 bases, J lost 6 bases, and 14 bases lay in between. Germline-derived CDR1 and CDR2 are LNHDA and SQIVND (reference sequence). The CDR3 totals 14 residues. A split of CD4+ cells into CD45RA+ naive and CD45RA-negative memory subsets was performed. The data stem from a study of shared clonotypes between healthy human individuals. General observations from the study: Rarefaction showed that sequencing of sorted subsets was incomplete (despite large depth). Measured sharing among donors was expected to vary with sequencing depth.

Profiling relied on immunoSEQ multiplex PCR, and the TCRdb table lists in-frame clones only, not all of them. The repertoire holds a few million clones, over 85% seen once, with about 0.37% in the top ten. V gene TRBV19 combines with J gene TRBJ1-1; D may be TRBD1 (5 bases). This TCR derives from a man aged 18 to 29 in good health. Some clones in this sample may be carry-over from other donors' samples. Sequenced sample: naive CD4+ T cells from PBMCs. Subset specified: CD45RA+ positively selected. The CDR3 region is CASSITGGRAEAFF. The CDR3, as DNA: TGTGCCAGTAGTATTACGGGGGGAAGGGCTGAAGCTTTCTTT.